Sequencing of this TCR beta chain was carried out in a study of radiotherapy plus CTLA-4 blockade in lung cancer. Across the whole study: Disease control was achieved by 31% of patients, and objective responses by 18%. Study-wide results and caveats: Dynamics of early blood T cell clones, together with interferon-beta, were reportedly the best predictors of response.

Notes on this clone: Its matching antigen is unknown.

Focal radiation plus CTLA-4 blockade with ipilimumab was given to patients with chemo-refractory metastatic non-small-cell lung cancer. The CDR3 runs 14 residues. V shed 9 bases and J shed 0 bases, with 13 bases lying between them. CDR1 is MNHEY and CDR2 is SVGAGI in the germline V gene. Using immunoSEQ multiplex PCR, the repertoire was profiled, and TCRdb retains in-frame clones only, with some absent. The repertoire has 50,000 or so clones, more than 70% of them found once; the top ten carry almost 8%. The genes are TRBV6-5 and TRBJ2-3, with D tentatively TRBD1 (6 bases). This TCR derives from a human donor with non-small cell lung cancer whose response to radiotherapy plus ipilimumab could not be evaluated. The sequenced sample was peripheral blood, obtained from a patient treated with radiotherapy plus ipilimumab. CDR3 in amino acids: CASKQGFSTDTQYF. The CDR3 DNA reads as TGTGCCAGTAAACAGGGTTTCAGCACAGATACGCAGTATTTT.